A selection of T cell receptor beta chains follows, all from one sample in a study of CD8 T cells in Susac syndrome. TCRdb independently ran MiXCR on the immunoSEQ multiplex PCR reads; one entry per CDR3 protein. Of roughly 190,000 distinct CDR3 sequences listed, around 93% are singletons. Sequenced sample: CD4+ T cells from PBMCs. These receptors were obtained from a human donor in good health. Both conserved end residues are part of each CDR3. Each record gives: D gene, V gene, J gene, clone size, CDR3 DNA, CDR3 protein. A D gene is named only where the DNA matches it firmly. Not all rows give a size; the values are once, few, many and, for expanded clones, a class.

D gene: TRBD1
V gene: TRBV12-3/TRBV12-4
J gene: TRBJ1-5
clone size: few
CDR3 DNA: TGTGCCAGCAGTTTGGGGACAGGGCGACAGCCCCAGCATTTT
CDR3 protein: CASSLGTGRQPQHF

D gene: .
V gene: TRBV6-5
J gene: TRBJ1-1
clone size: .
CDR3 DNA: TGTGCCAGCAGTCCTCAGGGGCCGGGAGTTGCTTTCTTT
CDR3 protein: CASSPQGPGVAFF

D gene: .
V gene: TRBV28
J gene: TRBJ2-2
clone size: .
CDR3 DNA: TGTGCCAGCAGAATACCGGGACTTGTACCGAACACCGGGGAGCTGTTTTTT
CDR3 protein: CASRIPGLVPNTGELFF

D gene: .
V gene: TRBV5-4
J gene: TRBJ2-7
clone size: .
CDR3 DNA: TGTGCCAGCAGCTTCGGAGGGGCCCCCTACGAGCAGTACTTC
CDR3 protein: CASSFGGAPYEQYF

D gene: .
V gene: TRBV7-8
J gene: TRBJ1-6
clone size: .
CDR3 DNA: TGTGCCAGCAGCGTACACGGGCAGCCTTATAATTCACCCCTCCACTTT
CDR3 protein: CASSVHGQPYNSPLHF

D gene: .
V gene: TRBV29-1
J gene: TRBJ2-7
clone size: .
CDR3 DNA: TGCAGCGTTGAGAAGGGAGGCTACGAGCAGTACTTC
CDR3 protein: CSVEKGGYEQYF

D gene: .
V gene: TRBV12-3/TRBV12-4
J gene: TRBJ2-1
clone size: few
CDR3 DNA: TGTGCCAGCAGCCCGGACCCCTACAATGAGCAGTTCTTC
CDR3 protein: CASSPDPYNEQFF

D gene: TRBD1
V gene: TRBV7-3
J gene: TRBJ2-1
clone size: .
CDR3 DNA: TGTGCCAGCAGCTTAAGGGGGGGACAGGGCACCAATGAGCAGTTCTTC
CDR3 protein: CASSLRGGQGTNEQFF

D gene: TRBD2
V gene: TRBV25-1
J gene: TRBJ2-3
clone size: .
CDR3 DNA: TGTGCCAGCAGTGTCGCGGGGGGGCAGACGCAGTATTTT
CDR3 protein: CASSVAGGQTQYF

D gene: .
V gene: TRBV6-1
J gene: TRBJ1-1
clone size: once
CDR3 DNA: TGTGCCAGCAGTGAATCGGGGGTGCACACTGAAGCTTTCTTT
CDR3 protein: CASSESGVHTEAFF

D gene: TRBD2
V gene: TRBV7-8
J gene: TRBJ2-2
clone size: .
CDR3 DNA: TGTGCCAGCAGCTTAGTGTCCCTAGCGGGGTTTACCGGGGAGCTGTTTTTT
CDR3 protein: CASSLVSLAGFTGELFF

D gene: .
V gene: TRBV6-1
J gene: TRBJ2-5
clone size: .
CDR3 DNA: TGTGCCAGCCGTTTTGGAGGCAGCCAAGAGACCCAGTACTTC
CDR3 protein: CASRFGGSQETQYF

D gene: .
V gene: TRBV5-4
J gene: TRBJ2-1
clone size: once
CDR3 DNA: TGTGCCAGCAGCTTGCCGGTAGTGCGTGAGCAGTTCTTC
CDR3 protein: CASSLPVVREQFF

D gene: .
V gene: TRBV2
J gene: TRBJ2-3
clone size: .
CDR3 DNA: TGTGCCAGCGATGAAGAGACAGATACGCAGTATTTT
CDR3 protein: CASDEETDTQYF

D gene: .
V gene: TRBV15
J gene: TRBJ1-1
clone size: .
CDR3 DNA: TGTGCCACCAGCAGGGCCCAGAACAGGGTCACTGAAGCTTTCTTT
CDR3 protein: CATSRAQNRVTEAFF

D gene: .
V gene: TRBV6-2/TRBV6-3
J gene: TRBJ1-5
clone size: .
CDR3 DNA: TGTGCCAGCAGTTACTCATGGAATAGCAATCAGCCCCAGCATTTT
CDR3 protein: CASSYSWNSNQPQHF

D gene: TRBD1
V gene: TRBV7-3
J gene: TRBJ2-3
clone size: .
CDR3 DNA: TGTGCCAGCAGCATAGATTCCGGGACAGGGGGAGATACGCAGTATTTT
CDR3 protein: CASSIDSGTGGDTQYF

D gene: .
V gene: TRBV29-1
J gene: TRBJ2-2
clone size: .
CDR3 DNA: TGCAGCGTTGAAGAGCCAGGGAAGGGTCCCGGGGAGCTGTTTTTT
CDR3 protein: CSVEEPGKGPGELFF

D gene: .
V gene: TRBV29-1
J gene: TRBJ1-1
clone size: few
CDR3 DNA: TGCAGCGCCAAGAGCGGGGGAGCTGAAGCTTTCTTT
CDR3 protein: CSAKSGGAEAFF

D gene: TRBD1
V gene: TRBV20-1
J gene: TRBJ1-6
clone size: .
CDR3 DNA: TGCAGATCCGGACAGGACGCCAATTCACCCCTCCACTTT
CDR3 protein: CRSGQDANSPLHF

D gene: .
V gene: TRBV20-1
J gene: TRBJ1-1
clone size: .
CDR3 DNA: TGCAGCGCCTTTGAGCTCGGAGGAACTGAAGCTTTCTTT
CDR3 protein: CSAFELGGTEAFF

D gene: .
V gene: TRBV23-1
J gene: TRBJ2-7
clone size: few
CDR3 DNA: TGCGCCAGCAGTCAATCACCCCTTTCCTACGAGCAGTACTTC
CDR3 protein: CASSQSPLSYEQYF

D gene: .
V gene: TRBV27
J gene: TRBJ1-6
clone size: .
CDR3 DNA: TGTGCTACCTGGGGCGTGGGAAATTCACCCCTCCACTTT
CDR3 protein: CATWGVGNSPLHF

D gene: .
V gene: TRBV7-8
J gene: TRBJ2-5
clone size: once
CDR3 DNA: TGTGCCAGCAGCGGTCCCCGCCGGGGGGCCAGGGAGACCCAGTACTTC
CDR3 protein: CASSGPRRGARETQYF

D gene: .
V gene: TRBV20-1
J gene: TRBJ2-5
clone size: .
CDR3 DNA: TGCAGTGCTAGAGTATCGGTCTTAGAGACCCAGTACTTC
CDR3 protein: CSARVSVLETQYF

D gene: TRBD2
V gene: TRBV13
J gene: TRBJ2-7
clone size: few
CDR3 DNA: TGTGCCAGCAGCTCGAGACTAGCGGGGGTCTACGAGCAGTACTTC
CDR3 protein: CASSSRLAGVYEQYF

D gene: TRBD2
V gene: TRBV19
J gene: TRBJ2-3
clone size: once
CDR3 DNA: TGTGCCAGTAGTGCCCTTGGGCGGGGGGCCTTTCGGAATTTT
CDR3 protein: CASSALGRGAFRNF

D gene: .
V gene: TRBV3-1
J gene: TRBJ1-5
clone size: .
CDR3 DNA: TGTGCCAGCAGCCAAGCCAACCAGCAGCCCCAGCATTTT
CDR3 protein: CASSQANQQPQHF

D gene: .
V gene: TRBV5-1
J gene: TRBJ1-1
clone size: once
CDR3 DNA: TGCGCCAGCAGCTTGGGACAGGCATCTTCGATAGCTTTCTTT
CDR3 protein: CASSLGQASSIAFF

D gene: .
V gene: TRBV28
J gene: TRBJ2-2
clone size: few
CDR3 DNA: TGTGCCAGCACCGTAGCGAACACCGGGGAGCTGTTTTTT
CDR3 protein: CASTVANTGELFF

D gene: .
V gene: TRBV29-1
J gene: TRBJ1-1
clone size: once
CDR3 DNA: TGCAGCGTTGAAGAACCCCCAGGAGCTTTCTTT
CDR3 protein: CSVEEPPGAFF

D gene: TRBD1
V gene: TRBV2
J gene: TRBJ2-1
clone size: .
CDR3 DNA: TGTGCCAGCAGATTAACCGGGACAGGGGTCAATGAGCAGTTCTTC
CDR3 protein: CASRLTGTGVNEQFF

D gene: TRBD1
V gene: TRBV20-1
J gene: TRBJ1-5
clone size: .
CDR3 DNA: TGCAGTGCTAAGACAGGGGTCAATCAGCCCCAGCATTTT
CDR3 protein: CSAKTGVNQPQHF

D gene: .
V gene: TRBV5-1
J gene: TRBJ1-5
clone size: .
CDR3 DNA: TGCGCCAGCAGCTTTGACGGGTTCCAGCCCCAGCATTTT
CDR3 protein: CASSFDGFQPQHF

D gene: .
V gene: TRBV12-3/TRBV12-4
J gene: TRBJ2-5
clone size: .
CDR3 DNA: TGTGCCAGCAGTTTGGATGGACAAGAGACCCAGTACTTC
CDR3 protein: CASSLDGQETQYF

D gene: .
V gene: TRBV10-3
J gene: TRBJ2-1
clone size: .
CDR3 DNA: TGTGCCATCAGTGAGTCGGAGGGAGATGAGCAGTTCTTC
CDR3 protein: CAISESEGDEQFF

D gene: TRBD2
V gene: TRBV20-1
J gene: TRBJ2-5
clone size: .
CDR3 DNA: TGCAGTGCTAGCGCTAGCGGGGGTAGAAGAGAGACCCAGTACTTC
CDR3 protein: CSASASGGRRETQYF

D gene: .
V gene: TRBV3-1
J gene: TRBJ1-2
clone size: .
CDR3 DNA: TGTGCCAGCAGCCAAGACCGATCGGACTATGGCTACACCTTC
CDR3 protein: CASSQDRSDYGYTF

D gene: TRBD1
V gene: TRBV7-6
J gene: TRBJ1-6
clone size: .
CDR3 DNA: TGTGCCAGCAGCTTAGTACTCCCCCGGACAGGGGGGGGTTCACCCCTCCACTTT
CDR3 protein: CASSLVLPRTGGGSPLHF

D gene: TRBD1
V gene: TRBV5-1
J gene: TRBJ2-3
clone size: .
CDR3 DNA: TGCGCCAGCAGCTTGGCCGACAGGGGGGTCACAGATACGCAGTATTTT
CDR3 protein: CASSLADRGVTDTQYF

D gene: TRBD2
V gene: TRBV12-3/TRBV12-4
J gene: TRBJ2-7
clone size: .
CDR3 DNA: TGTGCCAGCAACTCCGGGGGGGGCAGCGGAACCTCCTACGAGCAGTACTTC
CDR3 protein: CASNSGGGSGTSYEQYF

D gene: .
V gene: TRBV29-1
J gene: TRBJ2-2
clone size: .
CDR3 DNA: TGCAGCGTTGACAGGGTAACCGGGGAGCTGTTTTTT
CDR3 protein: CSVDRVTGELFF

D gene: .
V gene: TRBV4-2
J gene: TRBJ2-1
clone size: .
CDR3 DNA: TGTGCCAGCAGCCCCGTGGGACTCCACAATGAGCAGTTCTTC
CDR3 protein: CASSPVGLHNEQFF

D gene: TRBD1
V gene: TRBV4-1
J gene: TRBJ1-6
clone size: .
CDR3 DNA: TGCGCCAGCAGCGAAAGCTACAGGGGGAGCTCCTATAATTCACCCCTCCACTTT
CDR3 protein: CASSESYRGSSYNSPLHF

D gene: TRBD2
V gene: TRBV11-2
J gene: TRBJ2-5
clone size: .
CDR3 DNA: TGTGCCAGCAGTCCTCTAGCGGGGGGCGGAGAGACCCAGTACTTC
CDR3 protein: CASSPLAGGGETQYF

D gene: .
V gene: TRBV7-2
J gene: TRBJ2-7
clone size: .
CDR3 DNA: TGTGCCAGCAGGGGGACGGGCCTCCGGGAGCAGTACTTC
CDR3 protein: CASRGTGLREQYF

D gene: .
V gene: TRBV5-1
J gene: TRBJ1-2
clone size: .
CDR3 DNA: TGCGCCAGCTCCCCCGTTTCCACCGTTTCGAACTATGGCTACACCTTC
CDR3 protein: CASSPVSTVSNYGYTF

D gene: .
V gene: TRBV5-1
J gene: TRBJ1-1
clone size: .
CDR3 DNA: TGCGCCAGCAGCCTAAGAACAGGGAAAGCTGAAGCTTTCTTT
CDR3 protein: CASSLRTGKAEAFF

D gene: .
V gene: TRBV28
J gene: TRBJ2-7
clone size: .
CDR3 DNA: TGTGCCAGCAGTTTATGGGCCGGGCCCGGCTCCTACGAGCAGTACTTC
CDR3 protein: CASSLWAGPGSYEQYF

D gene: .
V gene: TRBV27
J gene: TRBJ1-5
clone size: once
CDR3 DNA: TGTGCCAGCAGTTTCTTAGGCCCGATGGGCAATCAGCCCCAGCATTTT
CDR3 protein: CASSFLGPMGNQPQHF

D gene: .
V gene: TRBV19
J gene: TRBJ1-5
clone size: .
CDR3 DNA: TGTGCCAGTAGCACCTTGGGAGATCAGCCCCAGCATTTT
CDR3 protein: CASSTLGDQPQHF

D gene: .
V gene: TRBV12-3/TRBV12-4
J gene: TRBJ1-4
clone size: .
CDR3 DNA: TGTGCCAGCCATGGGGGACCTAATGAAAAACTGTTTTTT
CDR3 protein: CASHGGPNEKLFF

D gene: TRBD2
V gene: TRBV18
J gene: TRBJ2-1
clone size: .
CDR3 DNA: TGTGCCAGCTCACTTAGGACTAGCGGGGGAGCTAACAATGAGCAGTTCTTC
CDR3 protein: CASSLRTSGGANNEQFF

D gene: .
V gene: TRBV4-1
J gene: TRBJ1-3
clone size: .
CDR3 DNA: TGCGCCAGCAGCCAAGGGGAGATTTGGGGTGACGGAAACACCATATATTTT
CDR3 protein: CASSQGEIWGDGNTIYF

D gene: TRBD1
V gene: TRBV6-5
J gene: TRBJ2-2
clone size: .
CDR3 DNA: TGTGCCAGCAGTTGGGACAGGACTGGCACCGGGGAGCTGTTTTTT
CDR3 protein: CASSWDRTGTGELFF

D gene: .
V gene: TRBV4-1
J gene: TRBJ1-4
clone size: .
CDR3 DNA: TGCGCCAGCAGCCAGGGACCTAAAGAAGAAAAACTGTTTTTT
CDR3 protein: CASSQGPKEEKLFF

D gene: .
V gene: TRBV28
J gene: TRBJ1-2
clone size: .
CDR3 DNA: TGTGCCAGCAGTTTGACAGCGAGCTATGGCTACACCTTC
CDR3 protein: CASSLTASYGYTF

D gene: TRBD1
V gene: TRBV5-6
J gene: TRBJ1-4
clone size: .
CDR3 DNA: TGTGCCAGCAGCCCGGGGACAGGGCTTGTGAAACTGTTTTTT
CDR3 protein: CASSPGTGLVKLFF